This T cell receptor beta chain was identified in a study of CD8 T cells in ankylosing spondylitis. CDR1 and CDR2 from the germline V gene are SGHAT and FQNNGV. The trim removed 4 bases at V and 3 bases at J, leaving 10 bases unmatched. The CDR3 has 18 amino acids. This clonotype was detected a few times. Using its own MiXCR run on the 5' RACE reads, TCRdb lists one record per CDR3 protein. The data show about 240,000 distinct CDR3 sequences, around 10% seen once. The sequencing sample was made of blood, either unsorted or a sorted T cell fraction (not recorded which). This receptor was identified in a male donor with ankylosing spondylitis or in good health (not recorded which). V usage is TRBV11-2 and J usage is TRBJ2-5; 14 bases are a match to TRBD2. CDR3 in amino acids: CASSSIPGTSGREETQYF. DNA of the CDR3: TGTGCCAGCAGCTCCATCCCCGGGACTAGCGGGAGAGAAGAGACCCAGTACTTC.